The 5 T cell receptor beta chains given below trace back to one sample, sequenced in a study of post-analysis software for immune sequencing data. Study-wide findings and caveats: When patients were compared with controls, about five TRBV segments were more frequent, TRBV5-6, TRBV5-1 and TRBV20-1 among them.

These receptors are not linked to any known antigen. Tagging with unique molecular identifiers was a feature of the TCR beta cDNA libraries. In TCRdb, the PCR reads were re-called with MiXCR into one record per CDR3 protein. The sample gives roughly 600,000 distinct CDR3 sequences, about 40% of which show up once; 1.5% to 2% is in the top ten. The source material was blood. These receptors came from a girl aged 10 to 17 with multiple sclerosis.

The J gene is TRBJ2-7, the V gene TRBV5-5, with a tentative D call TRBD1 (7 bases). Trimming pared 4 bases from V and 0 bases from J, leaving 11 bases between. This CDR3 is built from 14 residues. Germline CDR1 reads SGHKS; CDR2 reads YYEKEE (reference sequence). The CDR3 bases are TGTGCCAGCAGCCGGGGGACAGACTCCTACGAGCAGTACTTC. This sequence encodes CASSRGTDSYEQYF.

The V gene is TRBV20-1, the J gene TRBJ1-4, with D possibly TRBD1 on 5 matching bases. Germline CDR1 reads DFQATT; CDR2 reads SNEGSKA (reference sequence). Between the trimmed V and J ends, which lost 2 bases and 8 bases, there was a span of 9 bases. The CDR3 has 12 residues. Here the CDR3 DNA reads TGCAGTGCTAGATGGGACGGCGAAAAACTGTTTTTT. Its translation is CSARWDGEKLFF.

As regards this clonotype: Sequence at one end of the junction differs from germline and may be a read error. This CDR3 is CASSWGTVLNERLFF. The CDR3 coding sequence is TGCGCCAGCAGCTGGGGAACAGTACTTAATGAAAGACTGTTTTTT. This rearrangement joins TRBV5-1 to TRBJ1-4, with unresolved D. The CDR3 is made up of 15 amino acids. Germline V gene lookup returns CDR1 SGHRS and CDR2 YFSETQ.

The V and J genes are TRBV9 and TRBJ2-5; TRBD1 or TRBD2 may be the D gene (5 bases each). Trimming left V 0 bases short and J 0 bases short, with 9 bases between. The CDR3 is made up of 15 amino acids. The germline gives CDR1 SGDLS, CDR2 YYNGEE. DNA for the CDR3: TGTGCCAGCAGCGTAGCCGGGACCTACCAAGAGACCCAGTACTTC. Translated, it gives CASSVAGTYQETQYF.

Comments on this clonotype: Mismatch with germline at one junction end may stem from a read error. The J gene is TRBJ2-1, the V gene TRBV6-5; D remains ambiguous. Germline lookup yields CDR1 MNHEY and CDR2 SVGAGI. This CDR3 is built from 13 residues. The CDR3 here is CASRYSTSHEQFF. CDR3 bases: TGTGCCAGCAGGTACTCTACAAGTCATGAGCAGTTCTTC.